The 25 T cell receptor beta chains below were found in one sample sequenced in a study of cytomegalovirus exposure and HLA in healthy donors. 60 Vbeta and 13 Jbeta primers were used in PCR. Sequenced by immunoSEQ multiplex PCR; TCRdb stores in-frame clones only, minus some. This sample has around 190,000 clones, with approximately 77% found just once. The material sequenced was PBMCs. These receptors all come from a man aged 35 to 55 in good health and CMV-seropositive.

The CDR3 DNA is TGTGCCAGCAGTTTCAGGGGGGCAGGGGAGACCCAGTACTTC. Protein sequence: CASSFRGAGETQYF. This sequence joins TRBV25-1 and TRBJ2-5, with a possible D match to TRBD1 (7 bases). The CDR3 sequence is 14 residues long. With 5 bases removed from V and 5 bases from J, the gap between germline ends came to 15 bases. Germline CDR1 is MGHDK and CDR2 is SYGVNS. Full variable domain (rest looked up from reference TRBV25-1 and TRBJ2-5): EADIYQTPRYLVIGTGKKITLECSQTMGHDKMYWYQQDPGMELHLIHYSYGVNSTEKGDLSSESTVSRIRTEHFPLTLESARPSHTSQYLCASSFRGAGETQYFGPGTRLLVL.

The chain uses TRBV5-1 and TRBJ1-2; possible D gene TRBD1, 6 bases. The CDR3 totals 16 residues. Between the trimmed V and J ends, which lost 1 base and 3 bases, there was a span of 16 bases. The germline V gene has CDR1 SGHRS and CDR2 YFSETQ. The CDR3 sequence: CASSLTAGDWDYGYTF. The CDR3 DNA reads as TGCGCCAGCAGCTTGACGGCAGGGGATTGGGACTATGGCTACACCTTC.

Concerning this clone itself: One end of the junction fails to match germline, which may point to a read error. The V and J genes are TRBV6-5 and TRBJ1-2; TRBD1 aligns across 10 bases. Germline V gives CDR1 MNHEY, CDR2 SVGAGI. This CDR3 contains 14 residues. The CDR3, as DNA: TGTGACAGCAGTTACTCGGGACAGGGGAATGGCTACACCTTC. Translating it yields CDSSYSGQGNGYTF.

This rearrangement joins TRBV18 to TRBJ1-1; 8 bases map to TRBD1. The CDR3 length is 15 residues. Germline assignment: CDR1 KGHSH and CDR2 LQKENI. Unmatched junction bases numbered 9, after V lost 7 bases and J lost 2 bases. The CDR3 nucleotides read TGTGCCAGCTTGACAGGGGAGGTAGAAAACACTGAAGCTTTCTTT. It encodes CASLTGEVENTEAFF.

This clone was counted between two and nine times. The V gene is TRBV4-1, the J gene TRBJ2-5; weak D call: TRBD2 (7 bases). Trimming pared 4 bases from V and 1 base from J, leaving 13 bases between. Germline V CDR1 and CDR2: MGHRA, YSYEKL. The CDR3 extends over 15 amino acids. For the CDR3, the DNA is TGCGCCAGCAGCCTCAGCGGGGACACCCAAGAGACCCAGTACTTC. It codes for CASSLSGDTQETQYF.

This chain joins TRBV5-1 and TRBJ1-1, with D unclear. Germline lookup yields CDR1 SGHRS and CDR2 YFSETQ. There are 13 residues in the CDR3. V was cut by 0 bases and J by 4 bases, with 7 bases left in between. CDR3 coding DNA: TGCGCCAGCAGCTTGGGAGGGTTCACTGAAGCTTTCTTT. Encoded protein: CASSLGGFTEAFF.

The CDR3 protein is CASSLNRGSYNEQFF. Here the CDR3 DNA reads TGTGCCAGCAGCTTAAACAGGGGTTCCTACAATGAGCAGTTCTTC. The V call is TRBV7-3, the J call TRBJ2-1; 7 nucleotides line up with TRBD1. The ends lost 1 base at V and 1 base at J; junction bases unmatched: 1. The CDR3 spans 15 residues. CDR1 is SGHTA, CDR2 FQGTGA, per germline.

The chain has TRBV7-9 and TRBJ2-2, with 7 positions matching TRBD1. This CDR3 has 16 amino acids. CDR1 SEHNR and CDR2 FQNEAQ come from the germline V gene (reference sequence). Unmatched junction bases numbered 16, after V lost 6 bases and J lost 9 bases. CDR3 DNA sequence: TGTGCCAGCAGTTTACAGGGGCCGCCCCCGATCCGGGAGCTGTTTTTT. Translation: CASSLQGPPPIRELFF.

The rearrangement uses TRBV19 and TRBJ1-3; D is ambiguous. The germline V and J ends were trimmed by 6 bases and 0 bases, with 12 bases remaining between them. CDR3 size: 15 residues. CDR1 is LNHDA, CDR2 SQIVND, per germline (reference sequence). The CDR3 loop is CASSSNFFSGNTIYF. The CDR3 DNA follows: TGTGCCAGTAGCTCCAACTTCTTCTCTGGAAACACCATATATTTT.

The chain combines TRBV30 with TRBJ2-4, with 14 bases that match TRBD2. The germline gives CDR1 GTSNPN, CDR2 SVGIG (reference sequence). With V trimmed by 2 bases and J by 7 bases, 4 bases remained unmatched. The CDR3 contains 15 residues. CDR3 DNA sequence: TGTGCCTGGAGTCCCGGGACTAGCGGGAGTAACATTCAGTACTTC. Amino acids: CAWSPGTSGSNIQYF.

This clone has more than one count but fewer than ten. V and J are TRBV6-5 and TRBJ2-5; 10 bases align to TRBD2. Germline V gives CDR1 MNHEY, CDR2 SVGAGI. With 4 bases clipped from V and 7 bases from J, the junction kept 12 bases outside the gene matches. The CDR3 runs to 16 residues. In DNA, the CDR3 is TGTGCCAGCAGTTCGGTTAGCGGGGGGCGCTCAATGACCCAGTACTTC. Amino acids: CASSSVSGGRSMTQYF.

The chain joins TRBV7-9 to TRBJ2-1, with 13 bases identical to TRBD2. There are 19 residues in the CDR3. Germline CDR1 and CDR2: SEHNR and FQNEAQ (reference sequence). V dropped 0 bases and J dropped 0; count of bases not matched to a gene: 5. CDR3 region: CASSLALTSGRSSYNEQFF. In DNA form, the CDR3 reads TGTGCCAGCAGCTTAGCGCTGACTAGCGGGAGGAGCTCCTACAATGAGCAGTTCTTC.

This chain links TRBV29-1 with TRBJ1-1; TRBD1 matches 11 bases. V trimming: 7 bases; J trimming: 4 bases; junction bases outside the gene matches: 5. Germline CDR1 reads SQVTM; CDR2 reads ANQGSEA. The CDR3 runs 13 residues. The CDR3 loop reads CSGTGGSGTEAFF. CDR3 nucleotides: TGCAGCGGGACAGGGGGCTCTGGCACTGAAGCTTTCTTT.

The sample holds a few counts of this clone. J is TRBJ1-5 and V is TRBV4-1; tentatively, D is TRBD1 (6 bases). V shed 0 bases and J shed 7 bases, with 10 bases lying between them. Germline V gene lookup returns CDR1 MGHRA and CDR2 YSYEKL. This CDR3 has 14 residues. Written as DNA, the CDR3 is TGCGCCAGCAGCCAAGAAGGGGGTGGGCAGCCCCAGCATTTT. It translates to CASSQEGGGQPQHF.

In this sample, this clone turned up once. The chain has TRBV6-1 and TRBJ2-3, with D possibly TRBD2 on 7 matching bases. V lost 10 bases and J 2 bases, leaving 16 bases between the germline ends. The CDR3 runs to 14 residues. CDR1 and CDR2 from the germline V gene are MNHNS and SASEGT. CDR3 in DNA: TGTGCCACCCGAAGGGGGGGTACCACAGATACGCAGTATTTT. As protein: CATRRGGTTDTQYF.

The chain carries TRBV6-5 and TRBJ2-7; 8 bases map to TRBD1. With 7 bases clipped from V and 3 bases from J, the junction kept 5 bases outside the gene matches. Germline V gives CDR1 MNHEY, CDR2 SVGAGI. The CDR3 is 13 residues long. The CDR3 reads CASNRDRGYEQYF. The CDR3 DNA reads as TGTGCCAGCAACCGAGACAGGGGCTACGAGCAGTACTTC.

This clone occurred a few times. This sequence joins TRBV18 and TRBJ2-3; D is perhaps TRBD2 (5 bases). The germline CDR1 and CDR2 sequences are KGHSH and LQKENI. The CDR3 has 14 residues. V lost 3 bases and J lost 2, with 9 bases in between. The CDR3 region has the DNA TGTGCCAGCTCACCGACGGGGAACACAGATACGCAGTATTTT. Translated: CASSPTGNTDTQYF.

CDR3 protein: CSVPGLAGYNEQFF. The CDR3 DNA is TGCAGCGTTCCGGGACTAGCGGGCTACAATGAGCAGTTCTTC. This sequence joins TRBV29-1 and TRBJ2-1; TRBD2 matches 12 bases. The CDR3 has 14 residues. The trim removed 5 bases at V and 3 bases at J, leaving 2 bases unmatched. CDR1 and CDR2 (germline): SQVTM, ANQGSEA.

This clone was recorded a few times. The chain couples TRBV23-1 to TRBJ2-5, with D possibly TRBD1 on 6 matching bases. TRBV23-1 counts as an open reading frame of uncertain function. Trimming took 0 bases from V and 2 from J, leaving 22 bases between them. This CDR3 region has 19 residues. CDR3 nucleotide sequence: TGCGCCAGCAGTCAATCAAAGGGGGAATCTAGTTTTTTGCAAGAGACCCAGTACTTC. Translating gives CASSQSKGESSFLQETQYF.

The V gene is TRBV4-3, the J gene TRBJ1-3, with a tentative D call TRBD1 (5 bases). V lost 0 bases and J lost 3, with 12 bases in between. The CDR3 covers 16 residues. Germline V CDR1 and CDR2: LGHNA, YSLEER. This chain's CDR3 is CASSQDRGSSGNTIYF. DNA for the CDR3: TGCGCCAGCAGCCAAGATCGGGGGTCGAGTGGAAACACCATATATTTT.

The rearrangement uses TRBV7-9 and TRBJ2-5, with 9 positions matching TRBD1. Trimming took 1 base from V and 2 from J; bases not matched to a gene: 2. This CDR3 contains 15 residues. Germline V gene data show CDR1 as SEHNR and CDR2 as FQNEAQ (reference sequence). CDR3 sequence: CASSLGDRAQETQYF. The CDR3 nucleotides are TGTGCCAGCAGCTTAGGGGACAGGGCGCAAGAGACCCAGTACTTC.

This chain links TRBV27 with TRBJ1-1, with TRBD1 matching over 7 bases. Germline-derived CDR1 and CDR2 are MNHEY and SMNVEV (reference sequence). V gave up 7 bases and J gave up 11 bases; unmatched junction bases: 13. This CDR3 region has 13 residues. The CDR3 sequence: CASKAGQALSAFF. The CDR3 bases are TGTGCCAGCAAAGCCGGACAGGCTCTATCCGCTTTCTTT.

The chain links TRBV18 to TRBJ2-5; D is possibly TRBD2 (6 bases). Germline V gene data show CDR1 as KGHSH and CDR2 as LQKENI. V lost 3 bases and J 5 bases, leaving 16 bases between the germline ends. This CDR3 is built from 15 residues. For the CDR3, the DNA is TGTGCCAGCTCACCGGACGCATTACGGGGGGAGACCCAGTACTTC. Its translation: CASSPDALRGETQYF.

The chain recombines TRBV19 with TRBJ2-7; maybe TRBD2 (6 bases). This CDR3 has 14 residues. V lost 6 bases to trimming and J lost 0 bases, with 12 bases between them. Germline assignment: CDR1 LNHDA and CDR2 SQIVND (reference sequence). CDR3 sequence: CASRVGGRSYEQYF. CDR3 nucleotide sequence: TGTGCCAGTAGGGTGGGGGGACGCTCCTACGAGCAGTACTTC.

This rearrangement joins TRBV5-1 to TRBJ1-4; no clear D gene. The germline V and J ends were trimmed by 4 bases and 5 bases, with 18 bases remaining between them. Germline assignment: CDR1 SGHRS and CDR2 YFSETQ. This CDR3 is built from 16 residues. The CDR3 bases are TGCGCCAGCAGCCTAGCCTCCCCGAGTATAAATGAAAAACTGTTTTTT. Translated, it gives CASSLASPSINEKLFF.